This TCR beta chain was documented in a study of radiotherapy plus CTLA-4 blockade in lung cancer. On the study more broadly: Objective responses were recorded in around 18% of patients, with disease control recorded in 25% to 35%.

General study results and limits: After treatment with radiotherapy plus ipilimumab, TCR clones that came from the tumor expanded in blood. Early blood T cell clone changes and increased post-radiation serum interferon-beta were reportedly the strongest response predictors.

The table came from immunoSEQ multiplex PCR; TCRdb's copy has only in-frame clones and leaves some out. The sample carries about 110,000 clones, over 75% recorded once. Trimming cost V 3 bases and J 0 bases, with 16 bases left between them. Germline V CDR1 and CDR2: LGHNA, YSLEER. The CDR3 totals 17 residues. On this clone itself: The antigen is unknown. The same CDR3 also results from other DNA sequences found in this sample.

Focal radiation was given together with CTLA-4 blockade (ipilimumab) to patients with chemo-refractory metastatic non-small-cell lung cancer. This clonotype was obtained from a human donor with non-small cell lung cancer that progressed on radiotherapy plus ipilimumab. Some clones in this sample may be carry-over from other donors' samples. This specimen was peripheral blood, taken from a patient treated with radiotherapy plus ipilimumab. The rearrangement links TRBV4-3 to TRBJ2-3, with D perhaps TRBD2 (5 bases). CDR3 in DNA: TGCGCCAGCAGCCAGGGGAGTTATTTGGGGAGCACAGATACGCAGTATTTT. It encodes CASSQGSYLGSTDTQYF.